The 21 T cell receptor beta chains listed next were all sequenced from one sample in a study of identical twins. TCRdb re-analysed the 5' RACE reads in MiXCR, keeping a single row per CDR3 protein. The sample shows over 550,000 distinct CDR3 sequences, under 8.5% of them seen only once. This sample also belongs to another study, concerning yellow fever vaccine responses in identical twins.

The sequenced sample was PBMCs. These receptors were collected from a woman aged 18 to 35 in good health.

This clonotype was seen many times. J is TRBJ2-3 and V is TRBV12-3 or TRBV12-4; TRBD1 matches at 9 bases. J lost 0 bases, V lost 6 bases, and 1 base had no gene match. The CDR3 is 14 amino acids. The CDR3 protein is CASSDRGSTDTQYF. CDR3 sequence (DNA): TGTGCCAGCAGCGACAGGGGGAGCACAGATACGCAGTATTTT.

As to this clonotype: Being one base from a much bigger clone, this may be a read error. The rearrangement uses TRBV4-1 and TRBJ2-1; a weak D match, TRBD1 (6 bases). The V gene lost 6 bases and the J gene lost 3 bases, with 15 bases spanning the gap. This CDR3 has 15 amino acids. Germline loops: CDR1 MGHRA, CDR2 YSYEKL. This chain's CDR3 is CASRDPDRFYNEQFF. The CDR3 coding sequence is TGCGCCAGCAGAGACCCGGACAGATTCTACAATGAGCAGTTCTTC.

This clonotype occurred a few times. The chain links TRBV29-1 to TRBJ2-7, with 8 bases matching TRBD2. Germline loops: CDR1 SQVTM, CDR2 ANQGSEA. Germline trimming cut 7 bases from V and 3 bases from J; bases unmatched to any gene: 8. This CDR3 is 13 amino acids long. In DNA form, the CDR3 reads TGCAGCGGTAACCCTAGCGGGTTCTACGAGCAGTACTTC. Amino acids: CSGNPSGFYEQYF.

This clonotype was seen repeatedly, ten times or more. The rearrangement uses TRBV3-1 and TRBJ2-7; maybe TRBD2 (6 bases). Germline-derived CDR1 and CDR2 are LGHDT and YNNKEL (reference sequence). V was trimmed by 3 bases and J by 0 bases, leaving 15 bases between them. The CDR3 contains 16 residues. CDR3 amino acids: CASSHAAGTGSYEQYF. CDR3 in DNA: TGTGCCAGCAGCCATGCTGCCGGGACTGGCTCCTACGAGCAGTACTTC.

The rearrangement joins TRBV28 to TRBJ2-4, with D unclear. V lost 6 bases to trimming and J lost 4 bases, with 13 bases between them. The CDR3 sequence is 14 residues long. Germline CDR1 is MDHEN and CDR2 is SYDVKM. CDR3 residues: CASSPTLEKNIQYF. CDR3 nucleotide sequence: TGTGCCAGCAGCCCTACGTTGGAGAAAAACATTCAGTACTTC. The variable domain in full, with the rest retrieved from reference TRBV28 and TRBJ2-4, is DVKVTQSSRYLVKRTGEKVFLECVQDMDHENMFWYRQDPGLGLRLIYFSYDVKMKEKGDIPEGYSVSREKKERFSLILESASTNQTSMYLCASSPTLEKNIQYFGAGTRLSVL.

The chain joins TRBV2 to TRBJ2-2; a possible D gene is TRBD2 (6 bases). CDR1 is SNHLY, CDR2 FYNNEI, per germline. The ends were cut back, 6 bases at V and 0 bases at J, with 11 bases in the middle. The CDR3 is made up of 15 amino acids. CDR3 DNA: TGTGCCAGCAGCGGGGGTGGCGCGAACACCGGGGAGCTGTTTTTT. Protein sequence: CASSGGGANTGELFF.

This clonotype was counted at least ten times. J is TRBJ2-1 and V is TRBV11-2; 9 bases line up with TRBD2. The trim removed 5 bases at V and 4 bases at J, leaving 9 bases unmatched. CDR1 SGHAT and CDR2 FQNNGV come from the germline V gene. CDR3 length equals 16 residues. In DNA form, the CDR3 reads TGTGCCAGCAGCCCCGTGGCGGGGGGGTTTTACAATGAGCAGTTCTTC. Its protein is CASSPVAGGFYNEQFF.

This clonotype showed up many times. V usage is TRBV20-1 and J usage is TRBJ2-1; TRBD2 matches at 9 bases. CDR1 and CDR2 (germline): DFQATT, SNEGSKA (reference sequence). The V and J ends lost 4 bases and 7 bases, in that order; junction bases with no gene match: 5. This CDR3 has 13 amino acids. This chain's CDR3 is CSATAGGGNEQFF. The CDR3 DNA follows: TGCAGTGCTACCGCGGGAGGGGGGAATGAGCAGTTCTTC.

This clonotype has at least ten counts. The chain uses TRBV12-3 or TRBV12-4 and TRBJ1-1, with D unclear. There are 13 residues in the CDR3. Deletions cut 8 bases from V and 1 base from J, with 11 bases between. CDR3 amino acids: CASRGRGNTEAFF. CDR3 nucleotides: TGTGCCAGCCGCGGGCGGGGGAACACTGAAGCTTTCTTT.

There are a few counts of this clonotype. The V call is TRBV12-3 or TRBV12-4, the J call TRBJ2-1; weak D call: TRBD1 (6 bases). This CDR3 spans 16 amino acids. V was clipped by 7 bases and J by 3 bases, with 19 bases between them. The CDR3 reads CASTGVGRDNYNEQFF. CDR3 in DNA: TGTGCCAGCACCGGGGTTGGCCGGGACAACTACAATGAGCAGTTCTTC.

The rearrangement links TRBV12-3 or TRBV12-4 to TRBJ2-4; D not resolved. The CDR3 is made up of 14 amino acids. Trimming removed 3 bases from V and 4 bases from J, with 10 bases in between. CDR3 in amino acids: CASSFYGPKNIQYF. The DNA for the CDR3 is TGTGCCAGCAGTTTTTACGGACCAAAAAACATTCAGTACTTC.

This clonotype was recorded a few times. The chain couples TRBV7-6 to TRBJ2-4; 11 nucleotides line up with TRBD1. The CDR3 length is 15 residues. With V trimmed by 4 bases and J by 2 bases, 1 base remained unmatched. CDR1 is SGHVS, CDR2 FNYEAQ, per germline. The DNA of the CDR3 is TGTGCCAGCAGCTCGGACAGGGGGCCCAAAAACATTCAGTACTTC. Translated: CASSSDRGPKNIQYF.

This clonotype was seen only a few times. The chain employs TRBV11-2 and TRBJ2-5, with 8 bases that match TRBD2. Trimming at V came to 6 bases and at J to 6 bases, leaving 6 bases not matched to a gene. Germline V gene sequence: CDR1 SGHAT, CDR2 FQNNGV. This CDR3 comprises 13 residues. CDR3 bases: TGTGCCAGCAGTCGGACTAGCACGCAGACCCAGTACTTC. Translated, it gives CASSRTSTQTQYF.

This clonotype appeared a few times. The J gene is TRBJ2-5, the V gene TRBV20-1; tentative D call: TRBD1 (6 bases). The CDR3 spans 15 residues. Trimming took 3 bases from V and 0 from J, leaving 14 bases between them. In germline, CDR1 is DFQATT, CDR2 SNEGSKA (reference sequence). The CDR3 here is CSASGRQGHQETQYF. CDR3 DNA sequence: TGCAGTGCTAGTGGCAGGCAGGGGCACCAAGAGACCCAGTACTTC.

This clonotype was picked up a small number of times. The chain uses TRBV20-1 and TRBJ2-7, with 7 bases that match TRBD2. The trim removed 6 bases at V and 4 bases at J, leaving 12 bases unmatched. The CDR3 loop spans 14 amino acids. CDR1 is DFQATT and CDR2 is SNEGSKA in the germline V gene (reference sequence). CDR3 DNA: TGCAGTGCCACTTTCGGGACTACGATTTACGAGCAGTACTTC. It encodes CSATFGTTIYEQYF.

This clonotype was found many times. This rearrangement joins TRBV7-3 to TRBJ2-7; D is undetermined. Germline assignment: CDR1 SGHTA and CDR2 FQGTGA. This CDR3 has 15 residues. V lost 4 bases to trimming and J lost 7 bases, with 20 bases between them. The CDR3 reads CASSSGAGMAGEQYF. CDR3 DNA sequence: TGTGCCAGCAGCTCCGGAGCAGGCATGGCTGGGGAGCAGTACTTC.

This chain uses TRBV5-1 with TRBJ2-6, with D uncertain. Germline V gene lookup returns CDR1 SGHRS and CDR2 YFSETQ. The V end lost 0 bases, the J end lost 4 bases, and 14 bases lay between the germline ends. CDR3 length: 17 amino acids. The CDR3 DNA follows: TGCGCCAGCAGCTTGGCCAGCGTGGGCGCGGGGGCCAACGTCCTGACTTTC. This gives the protein CASSLASVGAGANVLTF.

This chain links TRBV14 with TRBJ1-5; TRBD1 matches at 7 bases. This CDR3 spans 18 amino acids. The germline CDR1 and CDR2 sequences are SGHDN and FVKESK. V lost 4 bases and J lost 7; bases outside the gene matches: 19. The CDR3 loop is CASSLSYDRATHWQPQHF. CDR3 coding DNA: TGTGCCAGCAGCCTCAGCTACGACAGGGCCACCCATTGGCAGCCCCAGCATTTT.

This clonotype has just a few counts. This rearrangement joins TRBV24-1 to TRBJ1-1; no definite D call. The germline CDR1 and CDR2 sequences are KGHDR and SFDVKD. This CDR3 is built from 12 residues. The V end lost 3 bases, the J end lost 5 bases, and 6 bases lay between the germline ends. The CDR3 loop reads CATSDGRTEAFF. CDR3 nucleotides: TGTGCCACCAGTGATGGGCGTACTGAAGCTTTCTTT.

The sample holds one count of this clonotype. The V gene is TRBV18, the J gene TRBJ2-5; D unresolved. Germline CDR1 and CDR2: KGHSH and LQKENI. The V end lost 1 base, the J end lost 4 bases, and 13 bases lay between the germline ends. This CDR3 is 15 amino acids long. The CDR3 region is CASSPREVIGETQYF. In DNA form, the CDR3 reads TGTGCCAGCTCACCACGCGAGGTCATCGGAGAGACCCAGTACTTC. The full variable domain, with the rest looked up from reference TRBV18 and TRBJ2-5, is NAGVMQNPRHLVRRRGQEARLRCSPMKGHSHVYWYRQLPEEGLKFMVYLQKENIIDESGMPKERFSAEFPKEGPSILRIQQVVRGDSAAYFCASSPREVIGETQYFGPGTRLLVL.

This clonotype was observed at least ten times. This rearrangement joins TRBV28 to TRBJ2-1; D may match TRBD1 or TRBD2 (5 bases each). Trimming pared 3 bases from V and 5 bases from J, leaving 14 bases between. The CDR3 covers 15 residues. CDR1 and CDR2 (germline): MDHEN, SYDVKM. CDR3 DNA sequence: TGTGCCAGCAGTTTGACCCGGGACCGGGACAATGAGCAGTTCTTC. Protein product: CASSLTRDRDNEQFF.